The clone carrying this T cell receptor beta chain was counted many times. No antigen is known for it. Sample-barcoded 5' priming and a J-beta primer mix drove a second PCR of about 7 to 11 cycles. TCRdb independently ran MiXCR on the 5' RACE reads; one entry per CDR3 protein. The profile shows 600,000 or so distinct CDR3 sequences, roughly 43% of them singletons. Researchers isolated at least 7 million PBMCs per sample. This record belongs to a study of blood T cells in healthy people across ages. The V and J ends lost 5 bases and 0 bases, in that order; junction bases with no gene match: 5. The CDR3 is 15 residues long. Germline CDR1 and CDR2: SEHNR and FQNEAQ (reference sequence). Findings and limits, study-wide: A roughly linear age-dependent decrease characterized TCR beta diversity per million T cells.

This receptor was identified in an elderly man in good health. Sequencing input: blood. This rearrangement joins TRBV7-9 to TRBJ2-7; 9 nucleotides match TRBD1. For the CDR3, the DNA is TGTGCCAGCAGCACCGGACAGGGGAGCTCCTACGAGCAGTACTTC. It translates to CASSTGQGSSYEQYF. Filled out from reference TRBV7-9 and TRBJ2-7, the complete variable domain reads DTGVSQNPRHKITKRGQNVTFRCDPISEHNRLYWYRQTLGQGPEFLTYFQNEAQLEKSRLLSDRFSAERPKGSFSTLEIQRTEQGDSAMYLCASSTGQGSSYEQYFGPGTRLTVT.